Sequencing of this TCR beta chain was carried out in a study of blood T cell repertoires in COVID-19. Assay: immunoSEQ multiplex PCR; the TCRdb copy retains only in-frame clones and omits some. The sample contains approximately 300,000 clones, roughly 86% of which appear only once. The TCR was taken from a woman aged 18 to 35 who had recovered from COVID-19. The specimen was PBMCs or T cells enriched from blood (not recorded which).

The CDR3 nucleotides read TGCGCCAGCAGCTTAAGTCGGGACAACTCCTACGAGCAGTACTTC. Translating it yields CASSLSRDNSYEQYF. This chain connects TRBV5-1 to TRBJ2-7; a weak D match, TRBD1 (6 bases). V was trimmed by 2 bases and J by 0 bases, leaving 12 bases between them. This CDR3 has 15 amino acids. CDR1 and CDR2 from the germline V gene are SGHRS and YFSETQ.